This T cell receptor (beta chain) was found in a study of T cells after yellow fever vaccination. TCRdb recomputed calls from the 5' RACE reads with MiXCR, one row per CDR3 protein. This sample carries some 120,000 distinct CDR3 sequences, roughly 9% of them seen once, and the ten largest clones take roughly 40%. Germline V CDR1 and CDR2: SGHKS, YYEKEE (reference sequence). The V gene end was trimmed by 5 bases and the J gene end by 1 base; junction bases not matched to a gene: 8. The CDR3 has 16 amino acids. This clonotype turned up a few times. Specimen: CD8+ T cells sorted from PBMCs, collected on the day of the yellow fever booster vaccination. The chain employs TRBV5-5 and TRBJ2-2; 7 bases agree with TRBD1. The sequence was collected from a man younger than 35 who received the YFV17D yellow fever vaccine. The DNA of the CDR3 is TGTGCCAGCAGTCCCCGCCAGGGGGTGAACACCGGGGAGCTGTTTTTT. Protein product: CASSPRQGVNTGELFF.